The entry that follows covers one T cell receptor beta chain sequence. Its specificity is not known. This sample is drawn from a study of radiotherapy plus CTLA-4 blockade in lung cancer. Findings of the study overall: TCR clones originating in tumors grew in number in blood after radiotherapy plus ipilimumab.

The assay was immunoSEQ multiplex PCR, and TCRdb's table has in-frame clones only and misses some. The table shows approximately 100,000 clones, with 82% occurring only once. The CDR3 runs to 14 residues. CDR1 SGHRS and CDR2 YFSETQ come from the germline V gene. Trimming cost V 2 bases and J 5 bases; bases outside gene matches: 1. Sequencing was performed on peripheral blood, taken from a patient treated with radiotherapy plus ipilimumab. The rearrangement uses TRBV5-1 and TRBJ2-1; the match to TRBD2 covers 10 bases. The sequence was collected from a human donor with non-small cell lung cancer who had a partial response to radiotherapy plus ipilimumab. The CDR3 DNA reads TGCGCCAGCAGCTTAGCGGGAGGGGACAATGAGCAGTTCTTC. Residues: CASSLAGGDNEQFF.